This entry lists 25 T cell receptor beta chains sequenced from one sample in a study of cytomegalovirus exposure and HLA in healthy donors. Primers: 60 Vbeta forward and 13 Jbeta reverse. The repertoire was sequenced with immunoSEQ multiplex PCR; TCRdb's copy has only in-frame clones and lacks some. The repertoire includes tens of thousands of clones, about 80% of them detected once, and approximately 10% sits in the top ten. Source material: PBMCs. These receptors were collected from a woman aged 18-29 years in good health and CMV-seropositive.

This chain links TRBV5-1 with TRBJ2-7, with 7 positions matching TRBD1. CDR1 and CDR2 from the germline V gene are SGHRS and YFSETQ. The CDR3 runs 18 residues. V lost 1 base and J lost 3; bases outside the gene matches: 16. CDR3 nucleotides: TGCGCCAGCAGCTTGTCTGGAGGCCTAAGGGACAGCTTCTACGAGCAGTACTTC. Translated: CASSLSGGLRDSFYEQYF. The full variable domain, with the rest looked up from reference TRBV5-1 and TRBJ2-7, is KAGVTQTPRYLIKTRGQQVTLSCSPISGHRSVSWYQQTPGQGLQFLFEYFSETQRNKGNFPGRFSGRQFSNSRSEMNVSTLELGDSALYLCASSLSGGLRDSFYEQYFGPGTRLTVT.

V gene TRBV7-9 combines with J gene TRBJ1-4; TRBD1 might be the D (5 bases). The V end lost 5 bases, the J end lost 3 bases, and 10 bases lay between the germline ends. The V gene's germline CDR1 is SEHNR and CDR2 FQNEAQ (reference sequence). This CDR3 has 14 amino acids. In DNA form, the CDR3 reads TGTGCCAGCAGCAAAAGACAGCCTAATGAAAAACTGTTTTTT. Translation gives CASSKRQPNEKLFF.

The chain has TRBV7-2 and TRBJ2-2, with TRBD2 identical over 10 bases. CDR1 and CDR2 from the germline V gene are SGHTA and FQGNSA. The trim removed 2 bases at V and 7 bases at J, leaving 7 bases unmatched. The CDR3 consists of 16 residues. CDR3 nucleotide sequence: TGTGCCAGCAGCTTAAGTCTAGCGGGGGTGGGCGGGGAGCTGTTTTTT. It yields the protein CASSLSLAGVGGELFF.

This clone has only one observation. The CDR3 loop is CASSPRGGAEAFF. The CDR3 nucleotides are TGTGCCAGCTCACCACGCGGTGGCGCTGAAGCTTTCTTT. V and J are TRBV18 and TRBJ1-1; D unresolved. The ends were cut back, 1 base at V and 6 bases at J, with 9 bases in the middle. CDR1 and CDR2 (germline): KGHSH, LQKENI. The CDR3 loop spans 13 amino acids.

This chain uses TRBV9 with TRBJ2-5; TRBD1 is a possible D gene (5 bases). CDR3 length equals 14 residues. V dropped 1 base and J dropped 1 base, with 8 bases sitting between them. The germline CDR1 and CDR2 sequences are SGDLS and YYNGEE. The CDR3 spells CASSVLGRQETQYF. DNA for the CDR3: TGTGCCAGCAGCGTACTGGGGCGCCAAGAGACCCAGTACTTC. Based on the CDR3 plus reference TRBV9 and TRBJ2-5, the full variable domain is DSGVTQTPKHLITATGQRVTLRCSPRSGDLSVYWYQQSLDQGLQFLIQYYNGEERAKGNILERFSAQQFPDLHSELNLSSLELGDSALYFCASSVLGRQETQYFGPGTRLLVL.

V and J are TRBV6-4 and TRBJ1-1; the D gene is possibly TRBD1 (6 bases). The germline gives CDR1 MRHNA, CDR2 SNTAGT. V was shortened by 3 bases and J by 4 bases, with 12 bases between the two germline ends. The CDR3 length is 14 residues. Here the CDR3 DNA reads TGTGCCAGCAGTGAGGGGGCTGGGGGCACTGAAGCTTTCTTT. This codes for CASSEGAGGTEAFF.

This clone was seen only once. J is TRBJ2-7 and V is TRBV30; TRBD2 matches at 9 bases. Germline V gene sequence: CDR1 GTSNPN, CDR2 SVGIG (reference sequence). V trimming: 0 bases; J trimming: 0 bases; junction bases outside the gene matches: 3. This CDR3 spans 15 amino acids. This chain's CDR3 is CAWSVLLAGSYEQYF. CDR3 DNA sequence: TGTGCCTGGAGTGTACTACTAGCGGGCTCCTACGAGCAGTACTTC.

This sequence joins TRBV2 and TRBJ2-5, with D possibly TRBD2 on 7 matching bases. TRBJ2-7 matches the DNA end more closely, so the J call is doubtful. Germline V gives CDR1 SNHLY, CDR2 FYNNEI. The CDR3 runs 16 residues. CDR3 sequence: CASRGAGGQALYEQYF. Written as DNA, the CDR3 is TGTGCCAGCAGAGGAGCCGGGGGGCAGGCTCTCTACGAGCAGTACTTC.

The chain links TRBV15 to TRBJ2-6, with 8 positions matching TRBD1. The ends lost 5 bases at V and 0 bases at J; junction bases unmatched: 9. Per germline, CDR1 LNHNV and CDR2 YYDKDF (reference sequence). The CDR3 covers 18 residues. The CDR3 is CATSPETGALSGANVLTF. In DNA, the CDR3 is TGTGCCACCAGCCCCGAGACAGGGGCACTCTCTGGGGCCAACGTCCTGACTTTC. Combining the CDR3 with reference TRBV15 and TRBJ2-6 gives the whole variable domain DAMVIQNPRYQVTQFGKPVTLSCSQTLNHNVMYWYQQKSSQAPKLLFHYYDKDFNNEADTPDNFQSRRPNTSFCFLDIRSPGLGDTAMYLCATSPETGALSGANVLTFGAGSRLTVL.

This clone showed up just a few times. V usage is TRBV4-3 and J usage is TRBJ1-1; weak D call: TRBD1 (5 bases). Germline assignment: CDR1 LGHNA and CDR2 YSLEER. Trimming stripped 1 base from V and 4 bases from J, with 16 bases between. CDR3 length equals 16 residues. For the CDR3, the DNA is TGCGCCAGCAGCCAAGGACACCTCATGGGGGGCACTGAAGCTTTCTTT. Translating gives CASSQGHLMGGTEAFF.

CDR3 coding DNA: TGTGCCAGCAGCTTTCGTCCTCAGGAGCAGTACTTC. It encodes CASSFRPQEQYF. The gene calls are TRBV7-9 and TRBJ2-7; no clear D gene. The CDR3 is 12 amino acids. Germline V gene sequence: CDR1 SEHNR, CDR2 FQNEAQ (reference sequence). V lost 3 bases, J lost 7 bases, and 10 bases lay in between.

The rearrangement links TRBV13 to TRBJ2-6, with D possibly TRBD1 on 5 matching bases. Germline CDR1 is PRHDT and CDR2 is FYEKMQ (reference sequence). The CDR3 runs 16 residues. The V and J ends lost 2 bases and 2 bases respectively, with 10 bases between them. The CDR3, as DNA: TGTGCCAGCAGCTTATCATGGGGCGCTGGGGCCAACGTCCTGACTTTC. As protein: CASSLSWGAGANVLTF.

The chain couples TRBV27 to TRBJ2-5; D possibly corresponds to TRBD2 (6 bases). Trimming removed 5 bases from V and 7 bases from J, with 17 bases in between. In germline, CDR1 is MNHEY, CDR2 SMNVEV (reference sequence). This CDR3 spans 14 amino acids. In nucleotides, the CDR3 is TGTGCCAGCAGTAGGGGACTGGTAGTAGGGACCCAGTACTTC. It translates to CASSRGLVVGTQYF.

As regards this clone: Other DNA sequences from this sample encode an identical CDR3 as well. The rearrangement links TRBV5-1 to TRBJ2-3, with TRBD2 identical over 8 bases. Germline CDR1 SGHRS, CDR2 YFSETQ. The CDR3 runs to 16 residues. V shed 5 bases and J 0 bases; nucleotides not matched to a gene: 8. CDR3: CASRPTSGTSTDTQYF. The DNA of the CDR3 is TGCGCCAGCAGACCAACTAGCGGCACCAGCACAGATACGCAGTATTTT.

This clone was counted between two and nine times. This chain uses TRBV6-4 with TRBJ2-1, with 11 bases identical to TRBD1. This CDR3 is built from 14 residues. Germline V gene sequence: CDR1 MRHNA, CDR2 SNTAGT. Trimming at V came to 2 bases and at J to 6 bases, leaving 0 bases not matched to a gene. The CDR3 nucleotides are TGTGCCAGCAGTGACGGGACAGGGGGCAATGAGCAGTTCTTC. Protein product: CASSDGTGGNEQFF.

The chain recombines TRBV7-2 with TRBJ2-5; D not resolved. The CDR3 covers 12 residues. Per the germline V gene, CDR1 is SGHTA and CDR2 is FQGNSA. Trimming removed 5 bases at V and 7 bases at J, with 11 bases between. CDR3 loop: CASSLTRGTQYF. CDR3 coding DNA: TGTGCCAGCAGCCTAACCCGAGGGACCCAGTACTTC.

The chain combines TRBV9 with TRBJ2-2, with TRBD2 identical over 7 bases. V dropped 4 bases and J dropped 3; count of bases not matched to a gene: 3. The germline gives CDR1 SGDLS, CDR2 YYNGEE. The CDR3 is made up of 14 amino acids. The CDR3 is CASSRGVYTGELFF. The CDR3 DNA reads as TGTGCCAGCAGCCGGGGGGTTTACACCGGGGAGCTGTTTTTT.

V usage is TRBV6-4 and J usage is TRBJ2-1; TRBD2 matches 9 bases. The trim removed 3 bases at V and 12 bases at J, leaving 9 bases unmatched. The CDR3 spans 14 residues. Per germline, CDR1 MRHNA and CDR2 SNTAGT. The CDR3 sequence: CASSEIVGLARQFF. For the CDR3, the DNA is TGTGCCAGCAGTGAAATAGTGGGACTAGCCCGGCAGTTCTTC.

The chain recombines TRBV10-3 with TRBJ2-3, with TRBD1 matching 9 bases. The V and J ends lost 3 bases and 1 base, in that order; junction bases with no gene match: 5. CDR3 length: 16 amino acids. The germline CDR1 and CDR2 sequences are ENHRY and SYGVKD. This chain's CDR3 is CAISDSYRGRTDTQYF. The CDR3 DNA follows: TGTGCCATCAGTGATTCTTACAGGGGGCGCACAGATACGCAGTATTTT.

The V call is TRBV6-1, the J call TRBJ2-5, with 9 bases fitting TRBD1. Looked up from germline, CDR1 is MNHNS and CDR2 is SASEGT. The V and J ends lost 6 bases and 4 bases, in that order; junction bases with no gene match: 6. The CDR3 contains 14 residues. The CDR3 DNA sequence: TGTGCCAGCAGCTTCGTGGACAGGGGAGAGACCCAGTACTTC. Its protein product is CASSFVDRGETQYF.

This clone was seen a few times. This chain links TRBV6-4 with TRBJ1-4; TRBD1 matches at 7 bases. The CDR3 has 13 residues. V was clipped by 4 bases and J by 7 bases; unmatched bases: 3. Germline loops: CDR1 MRHNA, CDR2 SNTAGT. CDR3 sequence reads: CASSAGTVEKLFF. The CDR3 nucleotides read TGTGCCAGCAGTGCCGGGACAGTTGAAAAACTGTTTTTT.

The chain joins TRBV7-2 to TRBJ2-7, with TRBD1 as a possible D gene (6 bases). Germline CDR1 SGHTA, CDR2 FQGNSA. The CDR3 is 15 amino acids. The V gene lost 5 bases and the J gene lost 6 bases, with 20 bases spanning the gap. CDR3 protein: CASSPPRQDGIEQYF. CDR3 in DNA: TGTGCCAGCAGCCCCCCTAGACAGGACGGGATCGAGCAGTACTTC.

The J gene is TRBJ2-7, the V gene TRBV7-2, with TRBD2 as a possible D gene (6 bases). The germline CDR1 and CDR2 sequences are SGHTA and FQGNSA. This CDR3 is 15 amino acids long. Trimming took 3 bases from V and 5 from J, leaving 17 bases between them. The CDR3 region is CASSLRGGGTNEQYF. CDR3 DNA sequence: TGTGCCAGCAGCTTGAGGGGAGGTGGGACCAACGAGCAGTACTTC.

The J gene is TRBJ2-7, the V gene TRBV27; 7 nucleotides line up with TRBD2. The V gene's germline CDR1 is MNHEY and CDR2 SMNVEV (reference sequence). The J segment lost 4 bases and the V segment lost 5 bases, leaving 5 bases of the junction unmatched. This CDR3 is built from 13 residues. The CDR3 DNA reads TGTGCCAGCAGTGTGACTAGCAAGTACGAGCAGTACTTC. It encodes CASSVTSKYEQYF.

This chain links TRBV12-2 with TRBJ2-7; TRBD2 is taken as the D call from the table, unchecked against the DNA. TRBV12-2 is designated a pseudogene. This CDR3 is 17 amino acids long. The CDR3 loop is CASRSPGLAGTPYEQYF. The CDR3, as DNA: TGTGCAAGTCGCTCCCCGGGACTAGCGGGAACCCCCTACGAGCAGTACTTC.